A single sample gave rise to the 20 T cell receptor beta chains below, sequenced in a study of T-cell reconstitution after alpha-beta-depleted transplantation in children. Library preparation (for TCRbeta) was performed with unique molecular identifiers. Via MiXCR, TCRdb re-called the PCR reads, giving one row per CDR3 protein. The sample carries about 200,000 distinct CDR3 sequences, approximately 14% recorded once. Here the sequenced sample was PBMCs from the stem cell graft donor, taken from the stem cell graft. The receptors derive from a human donor who donated a stem cell graft to a child with acute lymphoblastic leukemia.

The table lists this clonotype with many counts. The chain joins TRBV10-3 to TRBJ1-5, with 7 nucleotides matching TRBD1. Germline V gene sequence: CDR1 ENHRY, CDR2 SYGVKD. Unmatched junction bases numbered 5, after V lost 6 bases and J lost 3 bases. The CDR3 is 14 residues long. The CDR3 sequence: CAIREDRANQPQHF. In DNA form, the CDR3 reads TGTGCCATCAGAGAAGACAGGGCCAATCAGCCCCAGCATTTT.

This clonotype was observed at least ten times. The chain uses TRBV3-1 and TRBJ2-3; D gene uncertain. The germline V gene encodes CDR1 LGHDT and CDR2 YNNKEL (reference sequence). Trimming shortened V by 3 bases and J by 0 bases, and 7 bases separated the two germline ends. The CDR3 has 14 amino acids. Here the CDR3 reads CASSQRFSTDTQYF. Written as DNA, the CDR3 is TGTGCCAGCAGCCAGAGATTTAGCACAGATACGCAGTATTTT.

This clonotype was seen ten or more times. The chain has TRBV20-1 and TRBJ1-2; the D gene is possibly TRBD1 (6 bases). CDR1 and CDR2 from the germline V gene are DFQATT and SNEGSKA (reference sequence). The CDR3 extends over 16 amino acids. With 1 base removed from V and 1 base from J, the gap between germline ends came to 16 bases. In DNA form, the CDR3 reads TGCAGTGCTAGAGTGGCAGGGGCGGCGGTTAACTATGGCTACACCTTC. It codes for CSARVAGAAVNYGYTF.

This clonotype appeared many times. The chain couples TRBV20-1 to TRBJ2-1; 7 positions match TRBD2. The CDR3 length is 13 residues. V lost 4 bases, J lost 4 bases, and 4 bases stayed unmatched. The V gene's germline CDR1 is DFQATT and CDR2 SNEGSKA (reference sequence). The CDR3 coding sequence is TGCAGTGCTATGGCTAGCGGTTACAATGAGCAGTTCTTC. It specifies CSAMASGYNEQFF.

This clonotype was observed a handful of times. The genes are TRBV11-1 and TRBJ2-1; 10 bases match TRBD2. CDR1 is SGHAT and CDR2 is FQDESV in the germline V gene (reference sequence). V dropped 5 bases and J dropped 5; count of bases not matched to a gene: 15. The CDR3 extends over 18 amino acids. CDR3 sequence reads: CASSIQSRTSGYNNEQFF. The CDR3 coding sequence is TGTGCCAGCAGCATCCAATCCAGGACTAGCGGATACAACAATGAGCAGTTCTTC.

This clonotype was observed a handful of times. The V and J genes are TRBV5-1 and TRBJ2-1; D is possibly TRBD1 (6 bases). Deletions cut 3 bases from V and 10 bases from J, with 14 bases between. Germline CDR1 reads SGHRS; CDR2 reads YFSETQ. The CDR3 has 13 residues. The CDR3 coding sequence is TGCGCCAGCAGCTGGGGGCTCCAGGTAGAGCAGTTCTTC. Translated: CASSWGLQVEQFF.

This clonotype was counted at least ten times. The CDR3 DNA reads as TGTGCCAGCAGCTTAACTAGCGGGAGGGCCTCGGATACGCAGTATTTT. Translation gives CASSLTSGRASDTQYF. The rearrangement uses TRBV7-8 and TRBJ2-3, with 13 bases matching TRBD2. This CDR3 comprises 16 residues. Trimming at V came to 2 bases and at J to 6 bases, leaving 5 bases not matched to a gene. Germline values: CDR1 SGHVS, CDR2 FQNEAQ.

This clonotype was counted a single time. It may be a read error: a sequence one base away is much more abundant. The chain uses TRBV5-1 and TRBJ2-1, with TRBD2 identical over 7 bases. The junction had 10 bases not matched to a gene; V was cut back by 1 base and J by 15 bases. Germline loops: CDR1 SGHRS, CDR2 YFSETQ. The length of the CDR3 is 13 residues. CDR3 region: CASSLPPAGARFF. CDR3 in DNA: TGCGCCAGCAGCTTGCCCCCGGCGGGAGCCAGGTTCTTC. The whole variable domain, filled in from reference TRBV5-1 and TRBJ2-1, reads KAGVTQTPRYLIKTRGQQVTLSCSPISGHRSVSWYQQTPGQGLQFLFEYFSETQRNKGNFPGRFSGRQFSNSRSEMNVSTLELGDSALYLCASSLPPAGARFFGPGTRLTVL.

This clonotype was detected only a few times. The J gene is TRBJ1-1, the V gene TRBV5-1; 9 nucleotides match TRBD1. Germline V CDR1 and CDR2: SGHRS, YFSETQ. This CDR3 has 17 amino acids. With 4 bases clipped from V and 0 bases from J, the junction kept 10 bases outside the gene matches. CDR3 in DNA: TGCGCCAGCAGCGCCGGGACAGGGTTCTACATGAACACTGAAGCTTTCTTT. Its translation is CASSAGTGFYMNTEAFF.

The rearrangement links TRBV7-9 to TRBJ2-5, with 15 nucleotides matching TRBD2. The CDR3 is made up of 16 amino acids. Germline V lookup: CDR1 SEHNR, CDR2 FQNEAQ (reference sequence). The ends lost 5 bases at V and 2 bases at J; junction bases unmatched: 3. The chain's CDR3 is CASSPGLAGGQETQYF. In DNA, the CDR3 is TGTGCCAGCAGCCCGGGACTAGCGGGAGGTCAAGAGACCCAGTACTTC.

This clonotype was observed a few times. The CDR3 nucleotides read TGTGCCAGCAGCGACGGACGGCCGAACACTGAAGCTTTCTTT. It specifies CASSDGRPNTEAFF. V gene TRBV4-2 combines with J gene TRBJ1-1, with D unresolved. The CDR3 length is 14 residues. The V end was cut by 5 bases, the J end by 1 base, with 11 bases between. CDR1 and CDR2 from the germline V gene are LGHNA and YNFKEQ.

This clonotype occurred many times. The gene calls are TRBV3-1 and TRBJ2-1, with 9 bases fitting TRBD2. Per germline, CDR1 LGHDT and CDR2 YNNKEL (reference sequence). This CDR3 contains 16 residues. V shed 0 bases and J 8 bases; nucleotides not matched to a gene: 8. The CDR3 DNA is TGTGCCAGCAGCCAAGATTCGCGGGAGGGTATAGATGAGCAGTTCTTC. Amino acid sequence: CASSQDSREGIDEQFF.

This clonotype has a count of ten or more. The V and J genes are TRBV10-3 and TRBJ1-3; TRBD1 agrees at 7 bases. Germline V gene data show CDR1 as ENHRY and CDR2 as SYGVKD. CDR3 length equals 13 residues. Losses at the gene ends were 6 bases for V and 3 bases for J; bases not matched to a gene: 2. The CDR3 coding sequence is TGTGCCATCAGGCCAGGGGGTGGAAACACCATATATTTT. Translating gives CAIRPGGGNTIYF.

The genes are TRBV6-2 or TRBV6-3 and TRBJ2-1; D might be TRBD1 or TRBD2, each matching 5 bases. Trimming cost V 3 bases and J 7 bases, with 19 bases left between them. This CDR3 region has 16 residues. Germline CDR1 MNHEY, CDR2 SVGEGT. CDR3 DNA sequence: TGTGCCAGCAGTTATGGGGGAGCGGTATTGAGGAATGAGCAGTTCTTC. Translated, it gives CASSYGGAVLRNEQFF.

This clonotype was seen a handful of times. V is TRBV18 and J is TRBJ1-3; 8 bases match TRBD1. There are 16 residues in the CDR3. With V trimmed by 1 base and J by 2 bases, 4 bases remained unmatched. CDR1 and CDR2 (germline): KGHSH, LQKENI. The CDR3 nucleotides are TGTGCCAGCTCACCACGTCCGGGACAGGCTGGAAACACCATATATTTT. Translated, it gives CASSPRPGQAGNTIYF.

In its sample, this clonotype was seen many times. This chain links TRBV5-1 with TRBJ2-1; the match to TRBD2 covers 12 bases. J was trimmed by 5 bases and V by 4 bases; bases with no gene match: 4. The CDR3 covers 15 residues. The V gene's germline CDR1 is SGHRS and CDR2 YFSETQ. The CDR3 nucleotides are TGCGCCAGCAGCAAGACTAGCGGGGGAAACAATGAGCAGTTCTTC. Translation: CASSKTSGGNNEQFF. Supplemented by reference TRBV5-1 and TRBJ2-1, the full variable domain reads KAGVTQTPRYLIKTRGQQVTLSCSPISGHRSVSWYQQTPGQGLQFLFEYFSETQRNKGNFPGRFSGRQFSNSRSEMNVSTLELGDSALYLCASSKTSGGNNEQFFGPGTRLTVL.

This rearrangement joins TRBV6-1 to TRBJ2-3, with 7 positions matching TRBD2. The length of the CDR3 is 13 residues. Germline V lookup: CDR1 MNHNS, CDR2 SASEGT. Losses at the gene ends were 10 bases for V and 3 bases for J; bases not matched to a gene: 7. In DNA form, the CDR3 reads TGTGCCACTGGGAGGGGATCGACAGATACGCAGTATTTT. Translation gives CATGRGSTDTQYF.

This clonotype was seen ten or more times. The chain links TRBV10-3 to TRBJ2-7; D ambiguous. V gave up 4 bases and J gave up 0 bases, with 16 bases separating them. The CDR3 extends over 16 amino acids. The germline CDR1 and CDR2 sequences are ENHRY and SYGVKD. The CDR3 nucleotides are TGTGCCATCAGTGCTTATGAGTTTTCCCCCTCCTACGAGCAGTACTTC. Its protein is CAISAYEFSPSYEQYF.

This clonotype was seen a handful of times. This sequence joins TRBV27 and TRBJ2-7, with a possible D match to TRBD1 (6 bases). V shed 6 bases and J shed 0 bases, with 15 bases lying between them. The CDR3 runs to 15 residues. CDR1 is MNHEY and CDR2 is SMNVEV in the germline V gene (reference sequence). For the CDR3, the DNA is TGTGCCAGCAGCCAGGGGCAGGGAAGCTCCTACGAGCAGTACTTC. This encodes CASSQGQGSSYEQYF.

The genes are TRBV6-1 and TRBJ2-7; D gene uncertain. The CDR3 has 14 residues. CDR1 is MNHNS and CDR2 is SASEGT in the germline V gene. Between the trimmed V and J ends, which lost 4 bases and 0 bases, there was a span of 10 bases. CDR3 amino acids: CASSGPAISYEQYF. The DNA of the CDR3 is TGTGCCAGCAGTGGGCCAGCGATCTCCTACGAGCAGTACTTC.